Listed here are 14 T cell receptor beta chains from one sample, sequenced in a study of Ad26.COV2.S vaccination and SARS-CoV-2 variants. Treatment here: over 15 received Ad26.COV2.S at low or high dose, single or two shots; about 5 received placebo; per-sample allocation not given. Vaccine and placebo recipients were sampled on day 63 after the first injection. The table came from immunoSEQ multiplex PCR; TCRdb's copy has only in-frame clones and leaves some out. The data contain 400,000 to 450,000 clones, 90% of them singletons. Source: peripheral blood, taken in a trial of Ad26.COV2.S vaccine versus placebo. The receptors were gathered from a person aged 18-60 years who received the Ad26.COV2.S COVID-19 vaccine or a placebo.

The chain has TRBV9 and TRBJ1-5; D might be TRBD1 (5 bases). V lost 2 bases to trimming and J lost 0 bases, with 9 bases between them. In germline, CDR1 is SGDLS, CDR2 YYNGEE. The CDR3 spans 15 residues. The CDR3 loop reads CASSVDSYSNQPQHF. CDR3 bases: TGTGCCAGCAGCGTCGACAGTTATAGCAATCAGCCCCAGCATTTT. Full variable domain (remainder filled in from reference TRBV9 and TRBJ1-5): DSGVTQTPKHLITATGQRVTLRCSPRSGDLSVYWYQQSLDQGLQFLIQYYNGEERAKGNILERFSAQQFPDLHSELNLSSLELGDSALYFCASSVDSYSNQPQHFGDGTRLSIL.

This clone has only a few counts. The CDR3 sequence is CASSPKGRSQETQYF. DNA of the CDR3: TGTGCCAGCAGTCCGAAAGGGAGGAGTCAAGAGACCCAGTACTTC. The chain combines TRBV27 with TRBJ2-5; possibly TRBD2 for D (6 bases). Deletions cut 5 bases from V and 2 bases from J, with 15 bases between. The CDR3 covers 15 residues. Germline lookup yields CDR1 MNHEY and CDR2 SMNVEV (reference sequence).

The rearrangement joins TRBV24-1 to TRBJ2-5; D is perhaps TRBD1 or TRBD2 (6 bases each). Germline CDR1 is KGHDR and CDR2 is SFDVKD. The CDR3 sequence is 16 residues long. The V gene lost 5 bases and the J gene lost 1 base, with 16 bases spanning the gap. The CDR3 DNA is TGTGCCACCAGTGCTACGAGAGGGGGGCTCCAAGAGACCCAGTACTTC. It encodes CATSATRGGLQETQYF.

J is TRBJ1-2 and V is TRBV15; D unresolved. Between the trimmed V and J ends, which lost 0 bases and 5 bases, there was a span of 7 bases. Per the germline V gene, CDR1 is LNHNV and CDR2 is YYDKDF (reference sequence). This CDR3 contains 13 residues. The CDR3 loop is CATSRDRTYGYTF. In DNA, the CDR3 is TGTGCCACCAGCAGAGATCGTACATATGGCTACACCTTC.

CDR3 in amino acids: CASSIGTSGTNEQFF. The CDR3 DNA is TGTGCCAGCAGCATAGGGACTAGCGGGACAAATGAGCAGTTCTTC. The J gene is TRBJ2-1, the V gene TRBV5-4; 13 bases fit TRBD2. The germline gives CDR1 SGHNT, CDR2 YYREEE (reference sequence). V shed 4 bases, J shed 7 bases, and the junction held 5 bases outside the gene matches. CDR3 length: 15 amino acids.

The chain combines TRBV11-3 with TRBJ2-7; 7 bases map to TRBD1. Trimming cost V 4 bases and J 7 bases; bases outside gene matches: 13. Germline-derived CDR1 and CDR2 are SGHNT and YENEEA. The CDR3 is made up of 15 amino acids. The CDR3 sequence is CASSSPGTGANEQYF. The CDR3 DNA reads TGTGCCAGCAGCTCCCCCGGAACAGGGGCGAATGAGCAGTACTTC.

The rearrangement links TRBV9 to TRBJ2-7, with unresolved D. Germline CDR1 SGDLS, CDR2 YYNGEE. Deletions cut 2 bases from V and 3 bases from J, with 12 bases between. The CDR3 length is 14 residues. CDR3 residues: CASSVAADHYEQYF. CDR3 nucleotides: TGTGCCAGCAGCGTTGCGGCGGACCACTACGAGCAGTACTTC.

The V gene is TRBV15, the J gene TRBJ2-4; D is possibly TRBD1 or TRBD2 (6 bases each). CDR1 and CDR2 (germline): LNHNV, YYDKDF (reference sequence). The V end was cut by 0 bases, the J end by 5 bases, with 23 bases between. This CDR3 is built from 19 residues. CDR3 sequence: CATSRDGGAANREENIQYF. CDR3 bases: TGTGCCACCAGCAGAGATGGCGGGGCCGCAAACAGGGAGGAAAACATTCAGTACTTC. Full variable domain (rest looked up from reference TRBV15 and TRBJ2-4): DAMVIQNPRYQVTQFGKPVTLSCSQTLNHNVMYWYQQKSSQAPKLLFHYYDKDFNNEADTPDNFQSRRPNTSFCFLDIRSPGLGDTAMYLCATSRDGGAANREENIQYFGAGTRLSVL.

The CDR3 protein is CASSQISLASPLHF. Written as DNA, the CDR3 is TGTGCCAGCAGCCAAATCAGTTTGGCTTCACCCCTCCACTTT. This chain links TRBV14 with TRBJ1-6; D gene uncertain. Germline CDR1 reads SGHDN; CDR2 reads FVKESK. Trimming removed 2 bases from V and 9 bases from J, with 11 bases in between. The CDR3 length is 14 residues.

This rearrangement joins TRBV27 to TRBJ2-7; 11 nucleotides match TRBD2. Germline loops: CDR1 MNHEY, CDR2 SMNVEV (reference sequence). V lost 4 bases, J lost 2 bases, and 4 bases stayed unmatched. The CDR3 contains 15 residues. The CDR3 region is CASSSRLAGTYEQYF. The CDR3 DNA is TGTGCCAGCAGTTCCCGACTAGCGGGGACCTACGAGCAGTACTTC.

The chain combines TRBV19 with TRBJ1-5, with D perhaps matching TRBD1 (5 bases). Trimming removed 5 bases from V and 2 bases from J, with 16 bases in between. The CDR3 contains 16 residues. Looked up from germline, CDR1 is LNHDA and CDR2 is SQIVND (reference sequence). CDR3 bases: TGTGCCAGTAGTCAATATCCCCAGGGACGCAATCAGCCCCAGCATTTT. Protein sequence: CASSQYPQGRNQPQHF. Combining the CDR3 with reference TRBV19 and TRBJ1-5 gives the whole variable domain DGGITQSPKYLFRKEGQNVTLSCEQNLNHDAMYWYRQDPGQGLRLIYYSQIVNDFQKGDIAEGYSVSREKKESFPLTVTSAQKNPTAFYLCASSQYPQGRNQPQHFGDGTRLSIL.

The J gene is TRBJ2-1, the V gene TRBV5-4; D perhaps matches TRBD1 (6 bases). In germline, CDR1 is SGHNT, CDR2 YYREEE (reference sequence). The V end was cut by 0 bases, the J end by 2 bases, with 9 bases between. This CDR3 has 15 amino acids. In DNA form, the CDR3 reads TGTGCCAGCAGCTTGGTCAGGGGCGCCTACAATGAGCAGTTCTTC. Protein product: CASSLVRGAYNEQFF.

The chain carries TRBV11-2 and TRBJ2-7; D is possibly TRBD2 (6 bases). The CDR3 is 17 residues long. The V gene lost 1 base and the J gene lost 7 bases, with 23 bases spanning the gap. Germline V CDR1 and CDR2: SGHAT, FQNNGV. The CDR3 here is CASSLGASEGPGWEQYF. As DNA, the CDR3 is TGTGCCAGCAGCTTAGGGGCTAGCGAGGGGCCTGGATGGGAGCAGTACTTC.

The CDR3 here is CASSLSGQGWTGELFF. The CDR3 coding sequence is TGTGCCAGCAGTTTATCGGGACAGGGTTGGACCGGGGAGCTGTTTTTT. V usage is TRBV27 and J usage is TRBJ2-2; 9 nucleotides agree with TRBD1. The CDR3 extends over 16 amino acids. Germline CDR1 reads MNHEY; CDR2 reads SMNVEV (reference sequence). V lost 0 bases and J lost 5; bases outside the gene matches: 4.